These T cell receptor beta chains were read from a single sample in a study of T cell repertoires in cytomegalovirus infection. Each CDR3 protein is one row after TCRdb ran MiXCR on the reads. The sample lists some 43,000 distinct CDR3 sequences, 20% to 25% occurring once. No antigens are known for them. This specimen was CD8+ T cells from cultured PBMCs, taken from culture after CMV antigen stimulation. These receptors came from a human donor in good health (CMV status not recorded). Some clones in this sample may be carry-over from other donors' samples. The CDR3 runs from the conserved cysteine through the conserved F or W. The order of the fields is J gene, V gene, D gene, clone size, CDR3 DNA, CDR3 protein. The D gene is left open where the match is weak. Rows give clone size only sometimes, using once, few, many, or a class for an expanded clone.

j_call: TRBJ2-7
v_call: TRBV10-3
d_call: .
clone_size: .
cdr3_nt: TGTGCCATCAGCGTCAAGAGCTCCTACGAGCAGTACTTC
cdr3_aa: CAISVKSSYEQYF

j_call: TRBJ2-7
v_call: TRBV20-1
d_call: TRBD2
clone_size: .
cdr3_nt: TGCAGTGCTAGAGACTTAGGAGCGGGAGGGTACGAGCAGTACTTC
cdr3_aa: CSARDLGAGGYEQYF

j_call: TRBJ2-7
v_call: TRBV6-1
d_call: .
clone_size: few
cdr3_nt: TGTGCCAGCGTGGACAGCTCCTACGAGCAGTACTTC
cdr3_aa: CASVDSSYEQYF

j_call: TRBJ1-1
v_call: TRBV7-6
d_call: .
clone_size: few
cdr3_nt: TGTGCCAGCAGCTTAGCGTGGTCATCCACTGAAGCTTTCTTT
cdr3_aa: CASSLAWSSTEAFF

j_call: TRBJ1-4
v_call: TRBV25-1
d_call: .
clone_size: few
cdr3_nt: TGTGCCAGCAGTGAATCAGGGTTGGGATGGCAAAATGAAAAACTGTTTTTT
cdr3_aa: CASSESGLGWQNEKLFF

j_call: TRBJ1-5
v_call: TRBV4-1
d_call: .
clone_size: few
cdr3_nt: TGCGCCAGCAGCCAAGAGAGCGGCCAGAGAGGGCAGCCCCAGCATTTT
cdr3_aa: CASSQESGQRGQPQHF

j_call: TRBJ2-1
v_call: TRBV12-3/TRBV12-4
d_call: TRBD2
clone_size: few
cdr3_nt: TGTGCCAGCAGTCTTAGGGGGACTAGCGGGGCACTCCAAGGGCAGTTCTTC
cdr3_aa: CASSLRGTSGALQGQFF

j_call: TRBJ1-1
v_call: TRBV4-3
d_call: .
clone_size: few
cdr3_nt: TGCGCCAGCAGCCAAGATAGTAGTGGATGGATGGAGTCTGAAGCTTTCTTT
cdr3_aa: CASSQDSSGWMESEAFF

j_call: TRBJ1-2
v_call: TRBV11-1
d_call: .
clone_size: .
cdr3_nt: TGTGCCAGCAGTTCTTCCGGGACGTACTATGGCTACACCTTC
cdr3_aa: CASSSSGTYYGYTF

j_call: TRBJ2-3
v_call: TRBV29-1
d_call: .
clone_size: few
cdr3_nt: TGCAGCGTCACCCTGGGGGGAACTTACACAGATACGCAGTATTTT
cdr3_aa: CSVTLGGTYTDTQYF

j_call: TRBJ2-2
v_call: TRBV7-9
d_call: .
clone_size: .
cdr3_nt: TGTGCCAGCAGCCTTCGAGTCGGGGAGCTGTTTTTT
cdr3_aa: CASSLRVGELFF

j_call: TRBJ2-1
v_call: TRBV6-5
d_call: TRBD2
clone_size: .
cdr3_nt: TGTGCCAGCAGTCCCCTAGGCGGGGGGCATGACAATGAGCAGTTCTTC
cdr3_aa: CASSPLGGGHDNEQFF

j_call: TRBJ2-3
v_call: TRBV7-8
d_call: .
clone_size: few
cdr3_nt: TGTGCCAGCGGGGTCCTGGGGGCAGATACGCAGTATTTT
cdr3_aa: CASGVLGADTQYF

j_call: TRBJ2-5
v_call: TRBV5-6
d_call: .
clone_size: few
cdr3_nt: TGTGCCAGCAGCTACGGTAGCCCGGAGACCCAGTACTTC
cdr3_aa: CASSYGSPETQYF

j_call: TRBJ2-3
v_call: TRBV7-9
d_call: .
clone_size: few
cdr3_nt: TGTGCCAGCAGCCCCCCCCCGGGTGGGGGGAATACGCAGTATTTT
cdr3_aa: CASSPPPGGGNTQYF

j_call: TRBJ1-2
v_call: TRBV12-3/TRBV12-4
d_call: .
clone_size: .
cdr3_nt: TGTGCCAGCAGTTTAGGAGGGACTTATGGCTACACCTTC
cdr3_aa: CASSLGGTYGYTF

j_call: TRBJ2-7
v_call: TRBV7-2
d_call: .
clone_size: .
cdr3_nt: TGTGCCAGCAGCTCAGCAACAGGGACAATCGAGCAGTACTTC
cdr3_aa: CASSSATGTIEQYF

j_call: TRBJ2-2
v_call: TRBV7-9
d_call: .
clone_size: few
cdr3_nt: TGTGCCAGCAGCTTAGAGAGGCCAGGCAACACCCGGCGAGGCACCGGGGAGCTGTTTTTT
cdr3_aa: CASSLERPGNTRRGTGELFF

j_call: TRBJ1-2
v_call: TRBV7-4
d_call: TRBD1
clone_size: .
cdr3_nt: TGTGCCAGCAGCTACCGGACAGGGCCAACTAACTATGGCTACACCTTC
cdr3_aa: CASSYRTGPTNYGYTF

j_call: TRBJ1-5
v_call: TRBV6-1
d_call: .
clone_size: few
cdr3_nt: TGTGCCAGCAGGTCCGATGTACGAATGAATCAGCCCCAGCATTTT
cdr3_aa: CASRSDVRMNQPQHF

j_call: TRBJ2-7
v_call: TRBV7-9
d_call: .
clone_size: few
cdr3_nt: TGTGCCAGCAGCTCAACTCCAGGCGGCGACTCCTACGAGCAGTACTTC
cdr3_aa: CASSSTPGGDSYEQYF

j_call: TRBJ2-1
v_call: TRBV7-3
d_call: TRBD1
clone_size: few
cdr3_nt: TGTGCCAGCAGCCCGGGCACAGGGGGTTACAATGAGCAGTTCTTC
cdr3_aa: CASSPGTGGYNEQFF

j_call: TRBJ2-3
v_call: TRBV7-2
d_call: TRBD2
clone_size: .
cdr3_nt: TGTGCCAGCAGCCCCCTCGGGTTAGCGGGGGGGCGGGAAGATACGCAGTATTTT
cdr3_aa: CASSPLGLAGGREDTQYF

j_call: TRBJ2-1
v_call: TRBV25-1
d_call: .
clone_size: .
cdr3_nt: TGTGCCAGCAGTCTCCCGGGGACGGATGAGCAGTTCTTC
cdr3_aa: CASSLPGTDEQFF

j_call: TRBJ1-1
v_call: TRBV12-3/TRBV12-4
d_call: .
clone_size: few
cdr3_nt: TGTGCCAGCAGTCGACTGAACACTGAAGCTTTCTTT
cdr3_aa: CASSRLNTEAFF

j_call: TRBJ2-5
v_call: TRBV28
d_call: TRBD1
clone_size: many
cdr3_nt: TGTGCCAGCAGCCTCTCCGGGACAGGGCGAGAGACCCAGTACTTC
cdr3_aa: CASSLSGTGRETQYF